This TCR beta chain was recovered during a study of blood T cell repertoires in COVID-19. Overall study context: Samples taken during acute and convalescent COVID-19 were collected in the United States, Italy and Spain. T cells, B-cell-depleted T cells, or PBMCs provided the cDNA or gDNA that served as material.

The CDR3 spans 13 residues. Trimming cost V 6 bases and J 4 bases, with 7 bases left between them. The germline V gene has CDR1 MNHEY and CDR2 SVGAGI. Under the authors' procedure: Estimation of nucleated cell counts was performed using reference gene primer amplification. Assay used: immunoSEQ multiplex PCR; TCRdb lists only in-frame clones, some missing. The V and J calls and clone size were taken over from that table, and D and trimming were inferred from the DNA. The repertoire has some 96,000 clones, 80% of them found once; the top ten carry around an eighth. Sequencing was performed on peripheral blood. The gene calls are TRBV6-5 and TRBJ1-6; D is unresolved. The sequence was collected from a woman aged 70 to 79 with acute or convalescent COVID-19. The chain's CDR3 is CASRREYNSPLHF. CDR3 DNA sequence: TGTGCCAGCAGGAGGGAGTATAATTCACCCCTCCACTTT.